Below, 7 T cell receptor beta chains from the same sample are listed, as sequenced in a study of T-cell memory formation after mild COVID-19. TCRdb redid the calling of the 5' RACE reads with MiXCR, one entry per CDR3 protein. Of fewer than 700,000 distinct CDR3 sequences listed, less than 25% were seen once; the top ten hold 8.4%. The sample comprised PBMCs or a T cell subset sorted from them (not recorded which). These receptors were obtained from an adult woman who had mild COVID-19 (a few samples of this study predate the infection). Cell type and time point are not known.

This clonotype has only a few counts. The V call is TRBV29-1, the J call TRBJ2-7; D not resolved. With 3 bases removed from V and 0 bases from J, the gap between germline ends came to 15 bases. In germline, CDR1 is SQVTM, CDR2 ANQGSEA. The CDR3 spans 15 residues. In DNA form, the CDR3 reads TGCAGCGTTGACGGTGTCTATGGAAGCTCCTACGAGCAGTACTTC. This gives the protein CSVDGVYGSSYEQYF.

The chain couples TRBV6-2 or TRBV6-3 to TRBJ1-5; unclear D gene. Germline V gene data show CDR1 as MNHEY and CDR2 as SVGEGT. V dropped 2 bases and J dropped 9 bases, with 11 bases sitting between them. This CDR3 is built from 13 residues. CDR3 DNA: TGTGCCAGCAGTTACGGGGATGCGTTGCCCCAGCATTTT. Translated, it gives CASSYGDALPQHF.

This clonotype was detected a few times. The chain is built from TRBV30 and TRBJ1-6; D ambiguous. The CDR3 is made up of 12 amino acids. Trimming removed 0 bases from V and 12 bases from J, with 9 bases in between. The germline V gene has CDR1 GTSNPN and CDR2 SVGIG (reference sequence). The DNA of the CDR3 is TGTGCCTGGAGTGTTGACCACCAACCCCTCCACTTT. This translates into CAWSVDHQPLHF.

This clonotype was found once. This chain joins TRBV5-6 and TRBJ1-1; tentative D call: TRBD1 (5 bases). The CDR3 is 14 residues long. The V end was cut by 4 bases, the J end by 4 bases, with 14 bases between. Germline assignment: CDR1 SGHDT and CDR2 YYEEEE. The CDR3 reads CASSPGAGFTEAFF. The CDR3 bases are TGTGCCAGCAGCCCCGGTGCAGGGTTCACTGAAGCTTTCTTT.

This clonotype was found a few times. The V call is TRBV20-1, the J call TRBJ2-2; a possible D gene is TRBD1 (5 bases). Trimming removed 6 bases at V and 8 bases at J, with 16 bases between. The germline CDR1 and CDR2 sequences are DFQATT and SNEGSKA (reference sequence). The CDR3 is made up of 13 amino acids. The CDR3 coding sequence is TGCAGTGCCCGACTCAGGGAAGCGGGGGAGCTGTTTTTT. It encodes CSARLREAGELFF.

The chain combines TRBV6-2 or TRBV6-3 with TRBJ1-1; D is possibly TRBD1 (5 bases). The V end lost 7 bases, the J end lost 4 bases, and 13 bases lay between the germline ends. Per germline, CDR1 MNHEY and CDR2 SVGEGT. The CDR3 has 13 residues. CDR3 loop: CASTGPWGTEAFF. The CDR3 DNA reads TGTGCCAGCACAGGGCCCTGGGGCACTGAAGCTTTCTTT.

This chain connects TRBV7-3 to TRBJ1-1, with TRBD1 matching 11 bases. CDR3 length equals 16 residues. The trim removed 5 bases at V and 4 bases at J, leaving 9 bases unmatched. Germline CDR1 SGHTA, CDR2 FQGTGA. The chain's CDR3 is CASSVGSGQGGTEAFF. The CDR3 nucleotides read TGTGCCAGCAGCGTAGGATCGGGACAGGGGGGCACTGAAGCTTTCTTT.